The 25 T cell receptor beta chains below come from one sample, sequenced in a study of T-cell memory formation after mild COVID-19. MiXCR, run by TCRdb on the 5' RACE reads, gives a single entry per CDR3 protein. The sample has 340,000 or so distinct CDR3 sequences; 10% to 15% are singletons. The sample consisted of PBMCs or a T cell subset sorted from them (not recorded which). These receptors were taken from a man aged 18 to 35 who had mild COVID-19 (a few samples of this study predate the infection). Cell type and time point are not known.

The gene calls are TRBV29-1 and TRBJ2-2, with D tentatively TRBD1 (5 bases). CDR1 SQVTM and CDR2 ANQGSEA come from the germline V gene. The CDR3 sequence is 13 residues long. Trimming removed 1 base at V and 5 bases at J, with 8 bases between. CDR3 coding DNA: TGCAGCGTTGAAGTAGGGGATACCGGGGAGCTGTTTTTT. Residues: CSVEVGDTGELFF.

This clonotype was found many times. The CDR3 is CASSFEGSYEQYF. The CDR3 DNA reads as TGTGCCAGCAGCTTCGAGGGTTCCTACGAGCAGTACTTC. This chain connects TRBV7-2 to TRBJ2-7, with D tentatively TRBD2 (5 bases). The CDR3 is 13 amino acids. Trimming shortened V by 3 bases and J by 1 base, and 7 bases separated the two germline ends. Germline assignment: CDR1 SGHTA and CDR2 FQGNSA.

This clonotype was seen repeatedly, ten times or more. The rearrangement uses TRBV20-1 and TRBJ1-3, with D unresolved. CDR1 DFQATT and CDR2 SNEGSKA come from the germline V gene (reference sequence). The ends were cut back, 2 bases at V and 2 bases at J, with 13 bases in the middle. The CDR3 runs 15 residues. CDR3 residues: CSARRSLVPGNTIYF. In DNA, the CDR3 is TGCAGTGCTAGACGGTCACTTGTCCCTGGAAACACCATATATTTT.

CDR3 amino acids: CASSYSYQASSYEQYF. The CDR3 DNA sequence: TGTGCCAGCAGTTACTCATACCAGGCGAGCTCCTACGAGCAGTACTTC. V is TRBV6-2 or TRBV6-3 and J is TRBJ2-7, with D unclear. V was pared by 0 bases and J by 0 bases, with 12 bases between. CDR1 and CDR2 from the germline V gene are MNHEY and SVGEGT. CDR3 length: 16 residues.

This clonotype was observed a single time. This chain connects TRBV20-1 to TRBJ1-4; D is perhaps TRBD1 (5 bases). The CDR3 sequence is 14 residues long. V dropped 5 bases and J dropped 3 bases, with 13 bases sitting between them. CDR1 and CDR2 from the germline V gene are DFQATT and SNEGSKA (reference sequence). DNA of the CDR3: TGCAGTGCTGAAGACGGGACCGCTAATGAAAAACTGTTTTTT. Amino acid sequence: CSAEDGTANEKLFF.

This clonotype was detected many times. The chain combines TRBV7-2 with TRBJ2-1; D call uncertain. The V gene's germline CDR1 is SGHTA and CDR2 FQGNSA. The CDR3 has 13 residues. V dropped 1 base and J dropped 3 bases, with 4 bases sitting between them. DNA of the CDR3: TGTGCCAGCAGCTTAGGAATCTACAATGAGCAGTTCTTC. Amino acids: CASSLGIYNEQFF. Full variable domain (rest looked up from reference TRBV7-2 and TRBJ2-1): GAGVSQSPSNKVTEKGKDVELRCDPISGHTALYWYRQSLGQGLEFLIYFQGNSAPDKSGLPSDRFSAERTGGSVSTLTIQRTQQEDSAVYLCASSLGIYNEQFFGPGTRLTVL.

This clonotype was seen repeatedly, ten times or more. The rearrangement joins TRBV7-9 to TRBJ2-3; 9 bases agree with TRBD1. In germline, CDR1 is SEHNR, CDR2 FQNEAQ (reference sequence). The J segment lost 2 bases and the V segment lost 5 bases, leaving 8 bases of the junction unmatched. This CDR3 is 16 amino acids long. The CDR3 DNA reads TGTGCCAGCAGCGCCGCGACAGGGGGTCACACAGATACGCAGTATTTT. Its protein product is CASSAATGGHTDTQYF.

There are many counts of this clonotype. This chain joins TRBV5-5 and TRBJ2-7; 10 positions match TRBD1. Germline-derived CDR1 and CDR2 are SGHKS and YYEKEE (reference sequence). This CDR3 is built from 13 residues. V was pared by 5 bases and J by 2 bases, with 1 base of the junction left unmatched. The DNA for the CDR3 is TGTGCCAGCAGGGGACAGGGGCCCTACGAGCAGTACTTC. Translation gives CASRGQGPYEQYF.

This clonotype was seen only a few times. The chain combines TRBV7-2 with TRBJ2-7; TRBD1 matches at 7 bases. V trimming: 5 bases; J trimming: 1 base; junction bases outside the gene matches: 5. In germline, CDR1 is SGHTA, CDR2 FQGNSA. The CDR3 consists of 14 residues. The CDR3 bases are TGTGCCAGCAGCCGGGACAGCCAATCCTACGAGCAGTACGTC. Translating it yields CASSRDSQSYEQYV.

This clonotype was counted only a few times. The chain has TRBV7-9 and TRBJ2-1; D is possibly TRBD1 (8 bases). The CDR3 totals 15 residues. The V gene lost 10 bases and the J gene lost 1 base, with 17 bases spanning the gap. Germline loops: CDR1 SEHNR, CDR2 FQNEAQ (reference sequence). The CDR3 is CATTTQGGSYNEQFF. CDR3 nucleotides: TGTGCCACTACTACACAGGGGGGGTCCTACAATGAGCAGTTCTTC.

This clonotype was seen more than once but under ten times. V and J are TRBV6-2 or TRBV6-3 and TRBJ2-4; D not resolved. V shed 6 bases and J shed 0 bases, with 3 bases lying between them. The CDR3 consists of 12 residues. The germline V gene has CDR1 MNHEY and CDR2 SVGEGT. The DNA for the CDR3 is TGTGCCAGCAGGGGAGCCAAAAACATTCAGTACTTC. It specifies CASRGAKNIQYF.

The chain is built from TRBV7-2 and TRBJ2-2, with 7 nucleotides matching TRBD1. This CDR3 comprises 16 residues. Unmatched junction bases numbered 11, after V lost 5 bases and J lost 5 bases. Germline loops: CDR1 SGHTA, CDR2 FQGNSA. This chain's CDR3 is CASSPRQGIGTGELFF. The CDR3 bases are TGTGCCAGCAGCCCGAGACAGGGTATAGGTACCGGGGAGCTGTTTTTT.

V gene TRBV5-1 combines with J gene TRBJ1-1, with TRBD1 matching 8 bases. V dropped 7 bases and J dropped 1; count of bases not matched to a gene: 6. The CDR3 length is 14 residues. Germline CDR1 SGHRS, CDR2 YFSETQ. The CDR3 sequence: CASGLQGANTEAFF. CDR3 in DNA: TGCGCCAGCGGTCTCCAGGGGGCGAACACTGAAGCTTTCTTT.

This clonotype was seen ten or more times. The chain is built from TRBV20-1 and TRBJ2-3; TRBD2 is a possible D gene (6 bases). The V gene's germline CDR1 is DFQATT and CDR2 SNEGSKA (reference sequence). With 1 base removed from V and 6 bases from J, the gap between germline ends came to 8 bases. This CDR3 comprises 12 residues. The CDR3 region is CSARVGGDTQYF. CDR3 sequence (DNA): TGCAGTGCTAGAGTTGGGGGGGATACGCAGTATTTT.

The chain employs TRBV7-6 and TRBJ2-5; D is undetermined. V gave up 1 base and J gave up 2 bases, with 11 bases separating them. CDR3 length: 15 residues. Germline V CDR1 and CDR2: SGHVS, FNYEAQ. CDR3 nucleotides: TGTGCCAGCAGCTTAGTAGGGCCCCCTCAAGAGACCCAGTACTTC. Translating gives CASSLVGPPQETQYF.

This clonotype was recorded many times. V usage is TRBV25-1 and J usage is TRBJ1-5, with D maybe TRBD1 (6 bases). The CDR3 spans 16 residues. Trimming took off 3 bases at V and 0 bases at J, with 12 bases between the two ends. The germline V gene has CDR1 MGHDK and CDR2 SYGVNS. This CDR3 is CASSEDSEYSNQPQHF. The CDR3 coding sequence is TGTGCCAGCAGTGAGGACAGTGAGTATAGCAATCAGCCCCAGCATTTT.

This clonotype turned up a few times. The chain uses TRBV7-8 and TRBJ1-5; no clear D. The CDR3 is made up of 14 amino acids. Germline CDR1 reads SGHVS; CDR2 reads FQNEAQ. V lost 1 base to trimming and J lost 7 bases, with 11 bases between them. CDR3 residues: CASSLGTDAQPQHF. The CDR3 region has the DNA TGTGCCAGCAGCTTAGGCACAGATGCACAGCCCCAGCATTTT.

The rearrangement links TRBV6-2 or TRBV6-3 to TRBJ2-6, with D perhaps matching TRBD1 (6 bases). Trimming took off 0 bases at V and 0 bases at J, with 12 bases between the two ends. The CDR3 spans 18 residues. Germline lookup yields CDR1 MNHEY and CDR2 SVGEGT. The CDR3 coding sequence is TGTGCCAGCAGTTACTCGGGGACACTGATCTCTGGGGCCAACGTCCTGACTTTC. Amino acids: CASSYSGTLISGANVLTF.

This clonotype has a count of ten or more. V and J are TRBV11-2 and TRBJ2-1; D possibly corresponds to TRBD2 (6 bases). V dropped 10 bases and J dropped 12 bases, with 16 bases sitting between them. The CDR3 consists of 11 residues. Germline V gene data show CDR1 as SGHAT and CDR2 as FQNNGV. The CDR3 DNA reads TGTGCCACGGAGGGTGGCTGGCGGCAGTTCTTC. Translated: CATEGGWRQFF.

This clonotype has only a few counts. The chain couples TRBV20-1 to TRBJ2-1; 8 bases map to TRBD1. Germline-derived CDR1 and CDR2 are DFQATT and SNEGSKA (reference sequence). The CDR3 has 15 amino acids. The junction had 11 bases not matched to a gene; V was cut back by 3 bases and J by 7 bases. CDR3 region: CSASQTGALRNEQFF. CDR3 in DNA: TGCAGTGCTAGCCAGACAGGGGCCTTAAGGAATGAGCAGTTCTTC.

This clonotype was seen a few times. This chain connects TRBV20-1 to TRBJ2-5; 8 positions match TRBD2. V was clipped by 6 bases and J by 0 bases; unmatched bases: 6. Germline CDR1 DFQATT, CDR2 SNEGSKA (reference sequence). This CDR3 contains 14 residues. Here the CDR3 DNA reads TGCAGTGCGGGGGAACTAGCGGACCAAGAGACCCAGTACTTC. This encodes CSAGELADQETQYF.

V and J are TRBV6-5 and TRBJ2-3; 10 nucleotides align to TRBD1. The junction had 2 bases not matched to a gene; V was cut back by 3 bases and J by 14 bases. This CDR3 region has 11 residues. Germline-derived CDR1 and CDR2 are MNHEY and SVGAGI. CDR3 in amino acids: CASSYGDRGYF. CDR3 in DNA: TGTGCCAGCAGTTATGGGGACAGGGGGTATTTT.

This clonotype turned up a few times. The chain links TRBV6-2 or TRBV6-3 to TRBJ2-7; tentative D call: TRBD2 (6 bases). CDR3 length equals 16 residues. Germline CDR1 and CDR2: MNHEY and SVGEGT. With 0 bases removed from V and 4 bases from J, the gap between germline ends came to 16 bases. The CDR3 DNA reads as TGTGCCAGCAGTTACTCGGCCCAACGCGGGGATTACGAGCAGTACGTC. Translated: CASSYSAQRGDYEQYV.

For the CDR3, the DNA is TGTGCCAGCAGCGACAAGGGATCCACTAATGAAAAACTGTTTTTT. Protein: CASSDKGSTNEKLFF. The gene calls are TRBV6-2 or TRBV6-3 and TRBJ1-4; D remains ambiguous. Germline values: CDR1 MNHEY, CDR2 SVGEGT. The CDR3 length is 15 residues. V lost 6 bases, J lost 2 bases, and 13 bases lay in between.

This clonotype appeared a few times. The V gene is TRBV5-1, the J gene TRBJ1-3; D unresolved. This CDR3 is 15 amino acids long. Trimming pared 4 bases from V and 2 bases from J, leaving 13 bases between. CDR1 is SGHRS, CDR2 YFSETQ, per germline. CDR3 sequence reads: CASSPEPRAGNTIYF. CDR3 bases: TGCGCCAGCAGCCCCGAACCTAGGGCTGGAAACACCATATATTTT. The variable domain in full, with the rest retrieved from reference TRBV5-1 and TRBJ1-3, is KAGVTQTPRYLIKTRGQQVTLSCSPISGHRSVSWYQQTPGQGLQFLFEYFSETQRNKGNFPGRFSGRQFSNSRSEMNVSTLELGDSALYLCASSPEPRAGNTIYFGEGSWLTVV.